Listed below are T cell receptor beta chains from one sample, sequenced in a study of cytomegalovirus exposure and HLA in healthy donors. Clones were read by immunoSEQ multiplex PCR, and TCRdb kept only the in-frame ones, dropping some. The sample consists of roughly 180,000 clones, 77% of them appearing once. Material for sequencing was PBMCs. These receptor sequences come from a woman aged 60-75 years in good health and CMV-seropositive. The CDR3 runs from the conserved cysteine through the conserved F or W. A D gene is named only where the DNA matches it firmly. Some rows mark clone size as missing; the rest say once, few, many or name a class of expanded clone.

J	D	size	V	DNA	CDR3
TRBJ2-3	-	-	TRBV5-1	TGCGCCAGCATCGGAGGCGGCGGATATAGCACAGATACGCAGTATTTT	CASIGGGGYSTDTQYF
TRBJ1-1	-	-	TRBV6-1	TGTGCCAGCAGCGCTTCTTCCGCGGGCACTGAAGCTTTCTTT	CASSASSAGTEAFF
TRBJ2-7	-	-	TRBV6-5	TGTGCCAGCAGTCTTGACAGGTTCTACGAGCAGTACTTC	CASSLDRFYEQYF
TRBJ2-7	-	-	TRBV5-4	TGTGCCAGCAGCTTGGGGGGGCAGCTCACCTACGAGCAGTACTTC	CASSLGGQLTYEQYF
TRBJ2-5	-	few	TRBV18	TGTGCCAGCTCACCAAAACTAGCTGAGGAGACCCAGTACTTC	CASSPKLAEETQYF
TRBJ1-2	TRBD1	-	TRBV14	TGTGCCAGCAGCCCGGGACAGGGGGTACGATCTAACTATGGCTACACCTTC	CASSPGQGVRSNYGYTF
TRBJ2-5	-	-	TRBV9	TGTGCCAGCAGCGTATGGGAGAAACAAGAGACCCAGTACTTC	CASSVWEKQETQYF
TRBJ2-3	TRBD1	-	TRBV2	TGTGCCAGCAGAAGGGGGCAGGGAGATACGCAGTATTTT	CASRRGQGDTQYF
TRBJ1-4	-	-	TRBV6-5	TGTGCCAGCAGGATTCTGGGGGCCGAAAAACTGTTTTTT	CASRILGAEKLFF
TRBJ1-1	TRBD1	few	TRBV5-4	TGTGCCAGCAGCTTGGCGACAGGGACGAACACTGAAGCTTTCTTT	CASSLATGTNTEAFF
TRBJ2-3	TRBD2	-	TRBV10-3	TGTGCCATCAGTGCCATAGGAGCGGGGGGCACAGATACGCAGTATTTT	CAISAIGAGGTDTQYF
TRBJ1-1	-	-	TRBV5-4	TGTGCCAGCAGCCAGGGACAATCCAGTATTCTAGCTTTCTTT	CASSQGQSSILAFF
TRBJ2-7	-	once	TRBV21-1	TGTGCCAGCAGCAAAGTTAACCCCGGGAGAAAGTACTTC	CASSKVNPGRKYF
TRBJ1-5	-	-	TRBV27	TGTGCCAGCAACAGTGTTTTGGGCAATCAGCCCCAGCATTTT	CASNSVLGNQPQHF
TRBJ2-7	-	few	TRBV7-2	TGTGCCAGCAGCTTGGACGGCGGGGCCTCTTACGAGCAGTACTTC	CASSLDGGASYEQYF
TRBJ2-2	-	-	TRBV7-3	TGTGCCAGCAGCTTACAGCCGGGACTGGCAGGCGGGGAGCTGTTTTTT	CASSLQPGLAGGELFF
TRBJ2-5	TRBD1	-	TRBV14	TGTGCCAGCAGCCGCAGGACAGGAGAGACCCAGTACTTC	CASSRRTGETQYF
TRBJ2-4	-	-	TRBV28	TGTGCCAGCAGTTTGGGGCAGAGTTTACTAGCCAAAAACATTCAGTACTTC	CASSLGQSLLAKNIQYF
TRBJ1-1	TRBD1	-	TRBV30	TGTGCCTGGAGACCAGGGGGCGGAATCACTGAAGCTTTCTTT	CAWRPGGGITEAFF
TRBJ1-1	-	few	TRBV19	TGTGCCAGTGGTGTTAAGGGGGACACTGAAGCTTTCTTT	CASGVKGDTEAFF
TRBJ1-5	TRBD1	-	TRBV18	TGTGCCAGCTCACCGGGACAGGGCAATCAGCCCCAGCATTTT	CASSPGQGNQPQHF
TRBJ1-5	-	-	TRBV6-1	TGTGCCAGCAGAGATAGGGGTGTTAGCAATCAGCCCCAGCATTTT	CASRDRGVSNQPQHF
TRBJ1-5	-	-	TRBV6-5	TGTGCCAGCAGTTCCTTCGGACTGTTTAGCAATCAGCCCCAGCATTTT	CASSSFGLFSNQPQHF
TRBJ1-3	-	-	TRBV28	TGTGCCAGCAGTTCGGGTGCGGGGCCGGCTGGAAACACCATATATTTT	CASSSGAGPAGNTIYF
TRBJ2-5	-	-	TRBV5-1	TGCGCCAGCAGCATAATGGCGGGGACCCAGTACTTC	CASSIMAGTQYF
TRBJ2-5	-	-	TRBV30	TGTGCCTGGAGTAGGGAGTATCAAGAGACCCAGTACTTC	CAWSREYQETQYF
TRBJ1-5	-	-	TRBV6-5	TGTGCCAGCAGTTACTCGGGCCCCTATAGCAATCAGCCCCAGCATTTT	CASSYSGPYSNQPQHF
TRBJ1-1	TRBD1	-	TRBV9	TGTGCCAGCAGCGGGACAGGGGGGCACACTGAAGCTTTCTTT	CASSGTGGHTEAFF
TRBJ2-5	-	-	TRBV5-1	TGCGCCAGCAGCTTGGAGGCCAGGGGCAGATCGGTGGAGACCCAGTACTTC	CASSLEARGRSVETQYF
TRBJ2-7	-	-	TRBV28	TGTGCCAGCAGTCTCGGAGGACAGACCTACGAGCAGTACTTC	CASSLGGQTYEQYF
TRBJ1-1	-	-	TRBV7-9	TGTGCCAGCAGGGTAGGGGGGGACACTGAAGCTTTCTTT	CASRVGGDTEAFF
TRBJ2-5	-	-	TRBV7-9	TGTGCCAGCAGCTTCGGAACAGCCAGAGAGACCCAGTACTTC	CASSFGTARETQYF
TRBJ2-1	-	-	TRBV2	TGTGCCAGCCGCACAGGGTCCCCTTACAATGAGCAGTTCTTC	CASRTGSPYNEQFF
TRBJ2-7	TRBD1	few	TRBV6-5	TGTGCCAGCACCTCGCCGGGACAGGGGACCTACGAGCAGTACTTC	CASTSPGQGTYEQYF
TRBJ2-5	TRBD2	few	TRBV5-1	TGCGCCAGCAGCTTGGCGGGGGGGGCCTTTGAGACCCAGTACTTC	CASSLAGGAFETQYF
TRBJ2-2	TRBD2	-	TRBV5-4	TGTGCCAGCAGCTCCGAACTAGCGGGAGGGCAGAGCGGGGAGCTGTTTTTT	CASSSELAGGQSGELFF
TRBJ2-5	TRBD2	-	TRBV4-1	TGCGCCAGCAGCACGGGACTAGCCTCTCCAGAGACCCAGTACTTC	CASSTGLASPETQYF
TRBJ1-1	-	-	TRBV2	TGTGCCAGCAGTGCAGGGGAATTCACTGAAGCTTTCTTT	CASSAGEFTEAFF
TRBJ1-1	TRBD1	-	TRBV2	TGTGCCAGCAGTGCCACCGGGACAGCAAACACTGAAGCTTTCTTT	CASSATGTANTEAFF
TRBJ2-3	-	-	TRBV7-2	TGTGCCAGCAGCTTAGACGCGCCCCCAGATACGCAGTATTTT	CASSLDAPPDTQYF
TRBJ1-1	-	-	TRBV11-1	TGTGCCAGCAGCTCAGCCCAGACACGTAGCACTGAAGCTTTCTTT	CASSSAQTRSTEAFF